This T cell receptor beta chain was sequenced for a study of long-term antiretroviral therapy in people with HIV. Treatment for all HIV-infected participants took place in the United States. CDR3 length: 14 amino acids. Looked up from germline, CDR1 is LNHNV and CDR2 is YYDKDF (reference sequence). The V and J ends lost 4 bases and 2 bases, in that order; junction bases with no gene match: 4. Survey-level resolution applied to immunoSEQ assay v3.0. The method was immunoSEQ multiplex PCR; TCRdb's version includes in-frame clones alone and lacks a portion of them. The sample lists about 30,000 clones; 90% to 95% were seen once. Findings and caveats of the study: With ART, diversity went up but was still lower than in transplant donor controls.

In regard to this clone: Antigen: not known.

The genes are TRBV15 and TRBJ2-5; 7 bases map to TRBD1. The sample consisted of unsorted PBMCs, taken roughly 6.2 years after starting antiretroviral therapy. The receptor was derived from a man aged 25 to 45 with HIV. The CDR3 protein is CATSIGQVQETQYF. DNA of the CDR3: TGTGCCACCAGCATAGGACAGGTACAAGAGACCCAGTACTTC.